This T cell receptor beta chain was observed in a study of human T cells and chemical hapten exposure. Study-wide background: Slight differences in pooled library volume were the main source of varying TCR yields across samples.

The study's findings and limits: No change in TCRs above 1 in 1000 frequency was produced by DPC sensitization.

Concerning this clonotype: Its antigen remains unidentified.

Unique molecular identifiers were linked by the library to individual cDNA molecules. Authors' analysis steps: Sequenced samples showed a median of 95,638 TCRs each, with counts running from around 24,000 to 710,000. Each CDR3 protein is one row after TCRdb ran MiXCR on the 5' RACE reads. TCRdb, not the authors, supplied the V and J calls. This sample has roughly 82,000 distinct CDR3 sequences, with approximately 15% found just once. The authors' total RNA extraction used unfractionated whole blood. Germline V CDR1 and CDR2: LGHNA, YSLEER. Between the trimmed V and J ends, which lost 2 bases and 8 bases, there was a span of 13 bases. The CDR3 spans 15 residues.

This clonotype was sampled from a female donor in good health. The rearrangement links TRBV4-3 to TRBJ1-6; tentative D call: TRBD1 (6 bases). Written as DNA, the CDR3 is TGCGCCAGCAGCCAAAACAGGGTTAGGGATTCACCCCTCCACTTT. This sequence encodes CASSQNRVRDSPLHF.